This section outlines one T cell receptor (beta chain) sequence together with its context. Generated by immunoSEQ multiplex PCR, the TCRdb table keeps only in-frame clones and is missing some. The sample contains tens of thousands of clones, around 83% of which appear only once. The source of the sample is a study of OX40 agonist ivuxolimab in advanced cancers. V lost 4 bases and J 2 bases, leaving 12 bases between the germline ends. The CDR3 sequence is 14 residues long. The V gene's germline CDR1 is SGHRS and CDR2 YFSETQ. The sequence derives from an adult with an advanced solid tumor such as melanoma, head and neck, liver or kidney cancer. The specimen comprised CD4+ or CD8+ T cells sorted from blood, sampled in a trial of the OX40 agonist ivuxolimab. The chain recombines TRBV5-1 with TRBJ1-1; no clear D gene. The CDR3 loop is CASSPQFPNTEAFF. The CDR3 DNA is TGCGCCAGCAGCCCCCAATTCCCTAACACTGAAGCTTTCTTT. Variable domain in full (rest from reference TRBV5-1 and TRBJ1-1): KAGVTQTPRYLIKTRGQQVTLSCSPISGHRSVSWYQQTPGQGLQFLFEYFSETQRNKGNFPGRFSGRQFSNSRSEMNVSTLELGDSALYLCASSPQFPNTEAFFGQGTRLTVV.